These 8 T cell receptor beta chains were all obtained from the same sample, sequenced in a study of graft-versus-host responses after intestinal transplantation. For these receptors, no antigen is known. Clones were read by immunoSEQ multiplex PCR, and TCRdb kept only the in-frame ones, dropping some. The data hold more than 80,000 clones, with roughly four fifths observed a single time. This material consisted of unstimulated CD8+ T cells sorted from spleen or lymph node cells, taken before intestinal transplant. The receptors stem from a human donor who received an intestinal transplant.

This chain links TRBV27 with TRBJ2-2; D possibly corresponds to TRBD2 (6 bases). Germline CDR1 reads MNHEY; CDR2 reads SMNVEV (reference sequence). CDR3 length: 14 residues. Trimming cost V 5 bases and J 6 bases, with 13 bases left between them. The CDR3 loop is CASSLTGLPGELFF. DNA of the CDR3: TGTGCCAGCAGTCTTACAGGACTACCCGGGGAGCTGTTTTTT.

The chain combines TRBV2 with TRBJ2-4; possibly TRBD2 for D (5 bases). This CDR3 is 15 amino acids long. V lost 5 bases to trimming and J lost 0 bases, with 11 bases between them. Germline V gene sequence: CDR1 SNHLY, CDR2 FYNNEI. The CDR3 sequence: CASSLATLAKNIQYF. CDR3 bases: TGTGCCAGCAGTTTAGCGACCCTAGCCAAAAACATTCAGTACTTC. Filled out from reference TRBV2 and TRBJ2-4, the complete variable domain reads EPEVTQTPSHQVTQMGQEVILRCVPISNHLYFYWYRQILGQKVEFLVSFYNNEISEKSEIFDDQFSVERPDGSNFTLKIRSTKLEDSAMYFCASSLATLAKNIQYFGAGTRLSVL.

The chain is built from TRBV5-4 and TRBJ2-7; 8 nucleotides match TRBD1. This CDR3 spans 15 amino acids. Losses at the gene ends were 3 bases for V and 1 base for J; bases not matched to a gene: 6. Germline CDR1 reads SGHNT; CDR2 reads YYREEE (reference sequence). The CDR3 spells CASSSGQGVSYEQYF. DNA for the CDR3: TGTGCCAGCAGCTCCGGACAGGGTGTTTCCTACGAGCAGTACTTC.

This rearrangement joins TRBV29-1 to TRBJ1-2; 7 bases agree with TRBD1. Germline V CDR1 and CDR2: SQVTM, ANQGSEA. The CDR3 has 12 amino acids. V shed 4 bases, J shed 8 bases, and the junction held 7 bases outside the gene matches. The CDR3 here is CSVGQGGEGYTF. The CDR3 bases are TGCAGCGTTGGACAGGGCGGAGAGGGCTACACCTTC.

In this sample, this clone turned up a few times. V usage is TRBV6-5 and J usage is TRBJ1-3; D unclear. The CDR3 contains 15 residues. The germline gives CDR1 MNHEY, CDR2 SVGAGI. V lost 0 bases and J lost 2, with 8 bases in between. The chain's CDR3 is CASSYSIQTGNTIYF. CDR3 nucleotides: TGTGCCAGCAGTTACTCGATACAGACTGGAAACACCATATATTTT.

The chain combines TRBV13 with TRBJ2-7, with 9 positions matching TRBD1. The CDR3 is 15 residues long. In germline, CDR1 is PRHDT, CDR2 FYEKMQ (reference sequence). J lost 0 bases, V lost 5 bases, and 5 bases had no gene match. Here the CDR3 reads CASSLKDRGSYEQYF. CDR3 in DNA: TGTGCCAGCAGCCTAAAGGACAGGGGCTCCTACGAGCAGTACTTC. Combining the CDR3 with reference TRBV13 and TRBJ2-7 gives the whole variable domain AAGVIQSPRHLIKEKRETATLKCYPIPRHDTVYWYQQGPGQDPQFLISFYEKMQSDKGSIPDRFSAQQFSDYHSELNMSSLELGDSALYFCASSLKDRGSYEQYFGPGTRLTVT.

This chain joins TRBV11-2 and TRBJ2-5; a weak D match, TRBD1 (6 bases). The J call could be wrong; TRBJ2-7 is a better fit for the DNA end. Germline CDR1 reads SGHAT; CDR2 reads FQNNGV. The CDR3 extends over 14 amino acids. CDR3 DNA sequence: TGTGCCAGCAGCTTAGCGGACAGCGTCTACGAGCAGTACTTC. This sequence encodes CASSLADSVYEQYF.

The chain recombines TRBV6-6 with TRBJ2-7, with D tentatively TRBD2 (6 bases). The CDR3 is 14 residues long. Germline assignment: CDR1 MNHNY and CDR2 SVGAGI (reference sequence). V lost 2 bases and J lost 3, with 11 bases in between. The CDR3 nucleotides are TGTGCCAGCAGTTACGCTAGCGAGCACTACGAGCAGTACTTC. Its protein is CASSYASEHYEQYF.